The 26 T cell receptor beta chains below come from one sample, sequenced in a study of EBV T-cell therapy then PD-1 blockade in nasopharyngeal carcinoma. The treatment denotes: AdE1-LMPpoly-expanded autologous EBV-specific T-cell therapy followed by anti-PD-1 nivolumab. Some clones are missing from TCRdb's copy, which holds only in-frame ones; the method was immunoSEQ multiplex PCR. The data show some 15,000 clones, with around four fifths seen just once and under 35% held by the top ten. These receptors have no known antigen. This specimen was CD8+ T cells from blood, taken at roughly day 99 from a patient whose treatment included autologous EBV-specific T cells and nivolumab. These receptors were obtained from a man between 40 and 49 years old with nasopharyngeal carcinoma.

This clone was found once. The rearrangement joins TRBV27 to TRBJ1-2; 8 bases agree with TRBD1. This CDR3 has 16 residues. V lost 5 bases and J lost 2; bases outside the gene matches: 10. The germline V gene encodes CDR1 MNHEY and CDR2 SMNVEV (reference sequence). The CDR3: CASSHRTGPTNYGYTF. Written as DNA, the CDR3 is TGTGCCAGCAGTCATAGGACAGGGCCGACAAACTATGGCTACACCTTC.

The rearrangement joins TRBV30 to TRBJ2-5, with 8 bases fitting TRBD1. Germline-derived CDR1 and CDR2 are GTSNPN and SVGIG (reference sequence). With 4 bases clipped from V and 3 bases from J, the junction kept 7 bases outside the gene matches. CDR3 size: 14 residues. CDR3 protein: CAWKDRGQKETQYF. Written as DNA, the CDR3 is TGTGCCTGGAAAGACAGGGGACAAAAAGAGACCCAGTACTTC.

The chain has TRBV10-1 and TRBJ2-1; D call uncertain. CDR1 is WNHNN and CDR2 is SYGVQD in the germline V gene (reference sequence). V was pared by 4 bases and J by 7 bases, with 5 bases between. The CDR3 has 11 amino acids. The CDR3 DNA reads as TGCGCCAGCAGTGGGATAAATGAGCAGTTCTTC. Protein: CASSGINEQFF.

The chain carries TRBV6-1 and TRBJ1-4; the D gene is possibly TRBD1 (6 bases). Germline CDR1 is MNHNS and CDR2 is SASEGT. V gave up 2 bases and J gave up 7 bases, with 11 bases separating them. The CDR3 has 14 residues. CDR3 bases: TGTGCCAGCAGTGAAACAGGGTTGGGTGAAAAACTGTTTTTT. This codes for CASSETGLGEKLFF.

Written as DNA, the CDR3 is TGTGCCAGCAGTTACTCGGGATCGAATGGCGCTGAAGCTTTCTTT. Residues: CASSYSGSNGAEAFF. The chain uses TRBV6-2 or TRBV6-3 and TRBJ1-1, with D hard to call. The germline CDR1 and CDR2 sequences are MNHEY and SVGEGT. The CDR3 sequence is 15 residues long. V was cut by 0 bases and J by 6 bases, with 14 bases left in between.

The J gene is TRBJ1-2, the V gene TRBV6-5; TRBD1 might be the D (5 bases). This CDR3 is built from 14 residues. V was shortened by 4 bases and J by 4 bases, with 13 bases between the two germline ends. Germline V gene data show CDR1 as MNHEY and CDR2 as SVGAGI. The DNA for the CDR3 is TGTGCCAGCAGTTCCCTCGGGGGGTTCTATGGCTACACCTTC. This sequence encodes CASSSLGGFYGYTF.

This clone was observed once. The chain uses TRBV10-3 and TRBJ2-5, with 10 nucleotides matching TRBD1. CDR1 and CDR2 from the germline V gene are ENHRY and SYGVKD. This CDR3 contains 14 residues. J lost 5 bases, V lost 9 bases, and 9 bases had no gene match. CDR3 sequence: CAIGPGQGLETQYF. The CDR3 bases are TGTGCCATTGGACCGGGACAGGGGTTGGAGACCCAGTACTTC.

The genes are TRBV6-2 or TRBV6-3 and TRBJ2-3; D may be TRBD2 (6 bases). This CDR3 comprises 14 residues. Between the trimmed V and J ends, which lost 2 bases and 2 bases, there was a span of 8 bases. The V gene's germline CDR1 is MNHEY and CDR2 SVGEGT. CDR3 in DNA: TGTGCCAGCAGTTACGAGGGACTCACAGATACGCAGTATTTT. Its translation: CASSYEGLTDTQYF.

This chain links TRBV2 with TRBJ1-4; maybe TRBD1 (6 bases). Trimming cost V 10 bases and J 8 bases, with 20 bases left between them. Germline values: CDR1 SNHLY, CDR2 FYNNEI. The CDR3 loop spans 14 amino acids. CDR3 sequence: CATTPRGVREKLFF. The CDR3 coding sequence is TGTGCCACCACCCCCAGGGGAGTAAGGGAAAAACTGTTTTTT. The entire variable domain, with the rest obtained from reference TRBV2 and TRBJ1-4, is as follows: EPEVTQTPSHQVTQMGQEVILRCVPISNHLYFYWYRQILGQKVEFLVSFYNNEISEKSEIFDDQFSVERPDGSNFTLKIRSTKLEDSAMYFCATTPRGVREKLFFGSGTQLSVL.

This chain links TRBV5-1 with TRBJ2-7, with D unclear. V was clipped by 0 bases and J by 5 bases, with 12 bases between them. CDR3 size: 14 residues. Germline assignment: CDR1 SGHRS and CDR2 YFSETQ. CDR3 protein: CASSLAGQAHEQYF. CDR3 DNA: TGCGCCAGCAGCTTGGCCGGGCAGGCCCACGAGCAGTACTTC.

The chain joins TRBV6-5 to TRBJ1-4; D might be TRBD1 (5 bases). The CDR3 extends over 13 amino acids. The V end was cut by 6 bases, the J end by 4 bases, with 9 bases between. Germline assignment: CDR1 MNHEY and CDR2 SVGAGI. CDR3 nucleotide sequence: TGTGCCAGCAGGGGGCCCGGTAATGAAAAACTGTTTTTT. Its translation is CASRGPGNEKLFF.

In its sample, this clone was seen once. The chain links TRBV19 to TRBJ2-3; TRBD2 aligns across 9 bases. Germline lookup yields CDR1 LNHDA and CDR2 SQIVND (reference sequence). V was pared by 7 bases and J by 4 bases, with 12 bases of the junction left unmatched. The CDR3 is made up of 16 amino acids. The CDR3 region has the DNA TGTGCCAGTATTGATTCCGGGACTAGCTTATCAGATACGCAGTATTTT. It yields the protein CASIDSGTSLSDTQYF.

The CDR3 loop is CASSYGETQYF. For the CDR3, the DNA is TGTGCCAGCAGTTACGGGGAGACCCAGTACTTC. The V and J genes are TRBV6-2 or TRBV6-3 and TRBJ2-5; unclear D gene. The CDR3 spans 11 residues. Germline V lookup: CDR1 MNHEY, CDR2 SVGEGT. The V and J ends lost 2 bases and 5 bases respectively, with 3 bases between them.

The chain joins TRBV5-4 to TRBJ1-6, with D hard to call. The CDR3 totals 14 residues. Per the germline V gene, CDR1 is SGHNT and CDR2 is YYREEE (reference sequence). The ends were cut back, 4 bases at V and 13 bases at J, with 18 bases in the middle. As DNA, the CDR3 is TGTGCCAGCAGCCTGCCTTCCGACACCGTTCCCCTCCACTTT. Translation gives CASSLPSDTVPLHF.

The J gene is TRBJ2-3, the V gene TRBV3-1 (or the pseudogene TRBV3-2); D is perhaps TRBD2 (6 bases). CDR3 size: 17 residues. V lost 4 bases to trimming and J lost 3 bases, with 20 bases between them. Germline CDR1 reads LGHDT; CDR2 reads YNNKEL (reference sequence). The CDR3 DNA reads TGTGCCAGCAGCCCTTCCCCGACTAGTCGAGGTACAGATACGCAGTATTTT. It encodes CASSPSPTSRGTDTQYF.

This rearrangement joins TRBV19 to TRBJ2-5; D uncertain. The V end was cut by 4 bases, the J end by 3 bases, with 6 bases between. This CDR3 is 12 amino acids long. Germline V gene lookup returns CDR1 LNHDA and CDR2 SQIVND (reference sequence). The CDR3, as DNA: TGTGCCAGTAGTAGTGGGGAAGAGACCCAGTACTTC. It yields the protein CASSSGEETQYF. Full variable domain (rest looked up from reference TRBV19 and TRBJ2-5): DGGITQSPKYLFRKEGQNVTLSCEQNLNHDAMYWYRQDPGQGLRLIYYSQIVNDFQKGDIAEGYSVSREKKESFPLTVTSAQKNPTAFYLCASSSGEETQYFGPGTRLLVL.

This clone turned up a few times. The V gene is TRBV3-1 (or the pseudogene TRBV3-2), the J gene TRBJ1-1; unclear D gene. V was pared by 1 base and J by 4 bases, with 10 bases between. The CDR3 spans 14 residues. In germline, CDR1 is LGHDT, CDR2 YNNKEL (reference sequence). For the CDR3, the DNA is TGTGCCAGCAGCCAAGTTGGGCTAGGCACTGAAGCTTTCTTT. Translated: CASSQVGLGTEAFF.

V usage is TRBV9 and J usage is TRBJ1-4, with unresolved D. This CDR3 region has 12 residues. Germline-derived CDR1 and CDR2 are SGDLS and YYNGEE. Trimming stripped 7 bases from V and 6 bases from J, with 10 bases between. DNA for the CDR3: TGTGCCAGCGGGCCGGGCTATGAAAAACTGTTTTTT. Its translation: CASGPGYEKLFF.

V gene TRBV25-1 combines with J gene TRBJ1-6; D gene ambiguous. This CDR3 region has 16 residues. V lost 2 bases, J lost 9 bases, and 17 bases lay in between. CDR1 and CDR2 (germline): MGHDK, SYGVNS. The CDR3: CASSEGRASNFSPLHF. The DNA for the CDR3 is TGTGCCAGCAGTGAAGGAAGGGCTTCAAATTTTTCACCCCTCCACTTT.

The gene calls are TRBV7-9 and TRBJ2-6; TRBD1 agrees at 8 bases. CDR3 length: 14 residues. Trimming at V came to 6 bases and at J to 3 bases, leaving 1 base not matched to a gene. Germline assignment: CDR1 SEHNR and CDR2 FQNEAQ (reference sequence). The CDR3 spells CASRDRVGANVLTF. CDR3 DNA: TGTGCCAGCAGGGACAGGGTTGGGGCCAACGTCCTGACTTTC.

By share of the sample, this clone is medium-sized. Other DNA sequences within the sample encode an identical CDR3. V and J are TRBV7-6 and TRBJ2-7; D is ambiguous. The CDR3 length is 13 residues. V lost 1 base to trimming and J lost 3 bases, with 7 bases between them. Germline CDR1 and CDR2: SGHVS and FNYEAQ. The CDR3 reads CASSLGPNYEQYF. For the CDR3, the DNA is TGTGCCAGCAGCTTAGGACCTAACTACGAGCAGTACTTC. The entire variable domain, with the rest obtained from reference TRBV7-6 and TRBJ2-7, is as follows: GAGVSQSPRYKVTKRGQDVALRCDPISGHVSLYWYRQALGQGPEFLTYFNYEAQQDKSGLPNDRFSAERPEGSISTLTIQRTEQRDSAMYRCASSLGPNYEQYFGPGTRLTVT.

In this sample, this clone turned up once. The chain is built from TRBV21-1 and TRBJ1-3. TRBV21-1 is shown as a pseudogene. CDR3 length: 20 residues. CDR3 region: CASSKADPKNNTYPGNTIYF. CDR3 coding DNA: TGTGCCAGCAGCAAAGCCGACCCTAAAAATAATACATACCCTGGAAACACCATATATTTT.

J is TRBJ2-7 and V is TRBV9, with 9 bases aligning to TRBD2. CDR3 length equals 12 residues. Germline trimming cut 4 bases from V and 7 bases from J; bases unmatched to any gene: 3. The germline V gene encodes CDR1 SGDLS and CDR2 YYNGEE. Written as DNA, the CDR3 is TGTGCCAGCAGCCCGCGGGAGGGTGAGCAGTACTTC. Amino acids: CASSPREGEQYF.

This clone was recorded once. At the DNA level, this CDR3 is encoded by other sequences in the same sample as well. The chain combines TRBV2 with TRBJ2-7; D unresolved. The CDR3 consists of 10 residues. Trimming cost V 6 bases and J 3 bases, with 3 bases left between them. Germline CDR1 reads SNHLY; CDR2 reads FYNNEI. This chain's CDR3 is CASSGYEQYF. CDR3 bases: TGTGCCAGCAGCGGCTACGAGCAGTACTTC.

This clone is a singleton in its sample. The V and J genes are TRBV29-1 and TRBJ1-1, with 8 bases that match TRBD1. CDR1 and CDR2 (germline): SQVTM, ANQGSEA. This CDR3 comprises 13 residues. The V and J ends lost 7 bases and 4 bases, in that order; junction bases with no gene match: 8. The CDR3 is CSAGQGVSTEAFF. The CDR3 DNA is TGCAGCGCCGGACAGGGAGTTAGCACTGAAGCTTTCTTT.

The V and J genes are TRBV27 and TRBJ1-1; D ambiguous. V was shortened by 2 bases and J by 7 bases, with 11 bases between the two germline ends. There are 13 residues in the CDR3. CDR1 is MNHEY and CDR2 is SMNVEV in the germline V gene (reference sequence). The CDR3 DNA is TGTGCCAGCAGTTTAGGGGTAGCAGTTGAAGCTTTCTTT. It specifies CASSLGVAVEAFF.